A single sample gave rise to the 30 T cell receptor beta chains below, sequenced in a study of T cell repertoires in cytomegalovirus infection. TCRdb redid the calling of the reads with MiXCR, one entry per CDR3 protein. The profile shows some 800,000 distinct CDR3 sequences, about 29% of them singletons. Their specific antigens are unknown. The source material was cultured CD8+ T cells from PBMCs, sampled from culture after CMV antigen stimulation. The receptors were gathered from a human donor in good health (CMV status not recorded). Some clones in this sample may be carry-over from other donors' samples.

This clonotype was recorded at least ten times. The V gene is TRBV7-6, the J gene TRBJ2-2, with 15 nucleotides matching TRBD2. After removal of 2 bases from V and 2 bases from J, the junction contained 6 bases not matched to a gene. The CDR3 spans 19 residues. In germline, CDR1 is SGHVS, CDR2 FNYEAQ. CDR3 nucleotide sequence: TGTGCCAGCAGCTTAACCTGGACTAGCGGGGGGGTCAACACCGGGGAGCTGTTTTTT. This gives the protein CASSLTWTSGGVNTGELFF.

The CDR3 DNA sequence: TGTGCCAGCACTAATTTTCCCCCTCTTAATAGCGGGACAGATACGCAGTATTTT. It encodes CASTNFPPLNSGTDTQYF. This chain joins TRBV7-8 and TRBJ2-3; TRBD2 matches 7 bases. Per germline, CDR1 SGHVS and CDR2 FQNEAQ. The length of the CDR3 is 18 residues. V trimming: 7 bases; J trimming: 3 bases; junction bases outside the gene matches: 19.

In this sample, this clonotype turned up many times. V gene TRBV4-2 combines with J gene TRBJ2-5; TRBD2 matches 10 bases. The ends lost 0 bases at V and 5 bases at J; junction bases unmatched: 3. Germline CDR1 is LGHNA and CDR2 is YNFKEQ. The length of the CDR3 is 15 residues. CDR3 residues: CASSQEAGGHETQYF. In nucleotides, the CDR3 is TGTGCCAGCAGCCAAGAAGCGGGGGGGCATGAGACCCAGTACTTC.

In its sample, this clonotype was seen many times. The V gene is TRBV7-8, the J gene TRBJ1-4; D is uncertain. Trimming removed 6 bases from V and 8 bases from J, with 10 bases in between. The length of the CDR3 is 12 residues. From germline, CDR1 is SGHVS and CDR2 FQNEAQ. CDR3 DNA: TGTGCCAGCAGAATCAGTGGGGAAAAACTGTTTTTT. This encodes CASRISGEKLFF.

This clonotype turned up a few times. This chain joins TRBV7-9 and TRBJ2-2; D unclear. Trimming shortened V by 2 bases and J by 0 bases, and 7 bases separated the two germline ends. The CDR3 covers 15 residues. Germline V lookup: CDR1 SEHNR, CDR2 FQNEAQ (reference sequence). The CDR3 sequence is CASSLTDTNTGELFF. Written as DNA, the CDR3 is TGTGCCAGCAGCTTAACAGATACGAACACCGGGGAGCTGTTTTTT.

CDR3 in amino acids: CASSEALLSGGFQETQYF. The CDR3 bases are TGTGCCAGCAGTGAAGCGCTTCTTAGCGGGGGTTTCCAAGAGACCCAGTACTTC. This chain uses TRBV6-1 with TRBJ2-5, with TRBD2 matching 9 bases. Unmatched junction bases numbered 9, after V lost 0 bases and J lost 1 base. Germline V gives CDR1 MNHNS, CDR2 SASEGT. The CDR3 totals 18 residues.

This clonotype was observed a few times. The chain has TRBV19 and TRBJ1-1; unclear D gene. This CDR3 is 14 amino acids long. The V end was cut by 3 bases, the J end by 0 bases, with 8 bases between. Germline CDR1 reads LNHDA; CDR2 reads SQIVND (reference sequence). CDR3 sequence (DNA): TGTGCCAGTAGTATCGACACGGTGAACACTGAAGCTTTCTTT. This translates into CASSIDTVNTEAFF.

A word on this clonotype: The junction shows a germline mismatch at one end, possibly a read error. The chain couples TRBV4-2 to TRBJ2-3; 14 bases are a match to TRBD2. The CDR3 spans 19 residues. CDR1 is LGHNA and CDR2 is YNFKEQ in the germline V gene. CDR3 DNA: TGTGCCAGCAACCAACGACTAGCGGGGGGGGTTCATAGCACAGATACGCAGTATTTT. Encoded protein: CASNQRLAGGVHSTDTQYF.

This clonotype has a single count. This chain connects TRBV27 to TRBJ2-1, with 10 positions matching TRBD1. Unmatched junction bases numbered 4, after V lost 5 bases and J lost 6 bases. CDR3 size: 14 residues. Germline CDR1 is MNHEY and CDR2 is SMNVEV (reference sequence). CDR3 protein: CASSVGQGINEQFF. The CDR3 region has the DNA TGTGCCAGCAGTGTGGGACAGGGGATCAATGAGCAGTTCTTC.

There are a few counts of this clonotype. This chain links TRBV12-3 or TRBV12-4 with TRBJ2-7, with 8 nucleotides matching TRBD1. The length of the CDR3 is 13 residues. V lost 6 bases, J lost 5 bases, and 6 bases stayed unmatched. The CDR3 protein is CASSPPGGDEQYF. For the CDR3, the DNA is TGTGCCAGCAGCCCTCCAGGGGGCGACGAGCAGTACTTC.

CDR3 bases: TGTGCCAGCAGTTTATCGGACACCCATTCACCCCTCCACTTT. It specifies CASSLSDTHSPLHF. The gene calls are TRBV27 and TRBJ1-6, with TRBD1 as a possible D gene (5 bases). The CDR3 loop spans 14 amino acids. V lost 0 bases and J lost 8, with 8 bases in between. Germline CDR1 reads MNHEY; CDR2 reads SMNVEV (reference sequence).

The sample holds a few counts of this clonotype. The rearrangement joins TRBV7-9 to TRBJ2-7, with a tentative D call TRBD1 (5 bases). The CDR3 sequence is 12 residues long. Germline loops: CDR1 SEHNR, CDR2 FQNEAQ (reference sequence). With 3 bases removed from V and 5 bases from J, the gap between germline ends came to 8 bases. CDR3 sequence (DNA): TGTGCCAGCAGCTTTCAGGGTAACGAGCAGTACGTC. As protein: CASSFQGNEQYV.

As for this clonotype: Relative to the germline gene, one junction end is altered; a read error may explain this. The chain uses TRBV7-7 and TRBJ2-5; maybe TRBD2 (5 bases). The CDR3 runs to 14 residues. Per the germline V gene, CDR1 is SSHAT and CDR2 is FNYEAQ (reference sequence). The CDR3 loop is CASSPNSVAETQYF. CDR3 DNA sequence: TGTGCTAGCAGCCCTAATAGCGTGGCAGAGACCCAGTACTTC.

The V call is TRBV6-2 or TRBV6-3, the J call TRBJ2-7; tentatively, D is TRBD2 (6 bases). CDR1 MNHEY and CDR2 SVGEGT come from the germline V gene. There are 13 residues in the CDR3. V gave up 0 bases and J gave up 5 bases, with 8 bases separating them. The CDR3 DNA reads as TGTGCCAGCAGTTACTCGACTAGGCACGAGCAGTACGTC. This encodes CASSYSTRHEQYV.

This clonotype was picked up a small number of times. The rearrangement joins TRBV27 to TRBJ2-1, with D hard to call. The V end lost 2 bases, the J end lost 2 bases, and 7 bases lay between the germline ends. CDR1 is MNHEY and CDR2 is SMNVEV in the germline V gene (reference sequence). The CDR3 has 14 residues. The CDR3, as DNA: TGTGCCAGCAGTTTAAGTGCAACCTACAATGAGCAGTTCTTC. This codes for CASSLSATYNEQFF.

CDR3 coding DNA: TGTGCCAGCAGCCCGGGGGACACGATCAACTATGGCTACACCTTC. It codes for CASSPGDTINYGYTF. This chain joins TRBV7-9 and TRBJ1-2; D is perhaps TRBD1 (6 bases). V was trimmed by 5 bases and J by 2 bases, leaving 15 bases between them. Germline-derived CDR1 and CDR2 are SEHNR and FQNEAQ (reference sequence). The CDR3 has 15 amino acids.

The CDR3 DNA reads TGTGCCACTCTTGAGGACAGGGAGAGTTGGGGGGACACCGGGGAGCTGTTTTTT. Its protein product is CATLEDRESWGDTGELFF. The rearrangement joins TRBV6-5 to TRBJ2-2; 8 nucleotides line up with TRBD1. V shed 10 bases and J 3 bases; nucleotides not matched to a gene: 19. CDR1 and CDR2 from the germline V gene are MNHEY and SVGAGI. This CDR3 spans 18 amino acids.

In its sample, this clonotype was seen a few times. The CDR3 here is CASSFSATGGEAFF. CDR3 DNA: TGTGCCAGCAGTTTTTCCGCGACAGGGGGTGAAGCTTTCTTT. The rearrangement links TRBV12-3 or TRBV12-4 to TRBJ1-1; 9 positions match TRBD1. CDR3 size: 14 residues. Germline trimming cut 3 bases from V and 7 bases from J; bases unmatched to any gene: 6.

This clonotype showed up just a few times. The chain uses TRBV7-9 and TRBJ1-5; TRBD1 agrees at 8 bases. CDR3 length: 14 amino acids. V lost 1 base, J lost 4 bases, and 0 bases stayed unmatched. CDR1 and CDR2 from the germline V gene are SEHNR and FQNEAQ (reference sequence). In DNA, the CDR3 is TGTGCCAGCAGCTTAGGGGACAGGAATCAGCCCCAGCATTTT. Translation gives CASSLGDRNQPQHF.

This sequence joins TRBV6-5 and TRBJ2-5, with D tentatively TRBD1 (6 bases). The CDR3 runs to 16 residues. Germline CDR1 MNHEY, CDR2 SVGAGI. Trimming pared 5 bases from V and 1 base from J, leaving 17 bases between. The CDR3 is CASSTLIQGSQETQYF. The CDR3 nucleotides are TGTGCCAGCAGTACCCTAATACAGGGCAGCCAAGAGACCCAGTACTTC.

The chain has TRBV5-5 and TRBJ2-5; a weak D match, TRBD1 (7 bases). The germline CDR1 and CDR2 sequences are SGHKS and YYEKEE (reference sequence). The CDR3 length is 17 residues. Trimming took off 4 bases at V and 0 bases at J, with 19 bases between the two ends. The DNA for the CDR3 is TGTGCCAGCAGCCATTACCCGACAGGGAGGTACCAAGAGACCCAGTACTTC. Amino acid sequence: CASSHYPTGRYQETQYF.

This clonotype was seen more than once but under ten times. V usage is TRBV6-1 and J usage is TRBJ2-1, with a possible D match to TRBD2 (6 bases). V was shortened by 3 bases and J by 10 bases, with 16 bases between the two germline ends. This CDR3 has 14 residues. CDR1 is MNHNS and CDR2 is SASEGT in the germline V gene. The CDR3 DNA sequence: TGTGCCAGCAGTGAGACGGGGGTTTTCAGCGAGCAGTTCTTC. It encodes CASSETGVFSEQFF.

The chain joins TRBV2 to TRBJ2-2; 8 nucleotides align to TRBD1. The CDR3 spans 14 residues. Looked up from germline, CDR1 is SNHLY and CDR2 is FYNNEI. V was pared by 10 bases and J by 0 bases, with 4 bases of the junction left unmatched. As DNA, the CDR3 is TGTGCCACCCTGACAGGGGCGAACACCGGGGAGCTGTTTTTT. Translated, it gives CATLTGANTGELFF.

This clonotype was observed a handful of times. The chain couples TRBV12-3 or TRBV12-4 to TRBJ1-3; D uncertain. Trimming removed 3 bases from V and 0 bases from J, with 9 bases in between. CDR3 length equals 15 residues. The CDR3 protein is CASSLEALSGNTIYF. Here the CDR3 DNA reads TGTGCCAGCAGTTTGGAGGCTCTCTCTGGAAACACCATATATTTT.

This clonotype turned up a few times. The CDR3 protein is CASSPFRTGPDPLANYGYTF. CDR3 nucleotide sequence: TGTGCCAGCAGTCCCTTTAGGACAGGGCCGGACCCACTAGCTAACTATGGCTACACCTTC. The chain has TRBV27 and TRBJ1-2, with 8 bases aligning to TRBD1. This CDR3 contains 20 residues. After removal of 5 bases from V and 0 bases from J, the junction contained 20 bases not matched to a gene. Germline V gives CDR1 MNHEY, CDR2 SMNVEV (reference sequence).

J is TRBJ2-4 and V is TRBV6-2 or TRBV6-3, with 9 bases lining up with TRBD1. Germline lookup yields CDR1 MNHEY and CDR2 SVGEGT. Trimming took 6 bases from V and 6 from J; bases not matched to a gene: 15. The CDR3 runs to 17 residues. CDR3 coding DNA: TGTGCCAGCAGACCTACAGGGGGCCGGTATACTGGAAACATTCAGTACTTC. This codes for CASRPTGGRYTGNIQYF.

The CDR3 loop is CASSVGVTSVGDEQFF. CDR3 DNA: TGTGCCAGCAGCGTAGGGGTGACTAGCGTCGGGGATGAGCAGTTCTTC. The gene calls are TRBV9 and TRBJ2-1; 8 bases map to TRBD2. Germline loops: CDR1 SGDLS, CDR2 YYNGEE. Trimming removed 0 bases from V and 8 bases from J; junction bases left unmatched: 10. The CDR3 spans 16 residues.

This clonotype was counted a few times. The chain is built from TRBV19 and TRBJ2-1; 8 bases line up with TRBD2. The CDR3 totals 15 residues. Per the germline V gene, CDR1 is LNHDA and CDR2 is SQIVND (reference sequence). Trimming cost V 5 bases and J 0 bases; bases outside gene matches: 3. CDR3 protein: CASSPGLDSYNEQFF. DNA of the CDR3: TGTGCCAGTAGTCCGGGACTAGACTCCTACAATGAGCAGTTCTTC.

This chain links TRBV27 with TRBJ2-5, with 11 positions matching TRBD2. Germline loops: CDR1 MNHEY, CDR2 SMNVEV (reference sequence). V trimming: 7 bases; J trimming: 10 bases; junction bases outside the gene matches: 8. The CDR3 contains 13 residues. The chain's CDR3 is CASKTGTSGNQYF. The CDR3 region has the DNA TGTGCCAGCAAAACCGGGACTAGCGGAAACCAGTACTTC.

This sequence joins TRBV18 and TRBJ2-5; 13 bases line up with TRBD2. Germline assignment: CDR1 KGHSH and CDR2 LQKENI. J lost 5 bases, V lost 2 bases, and 2 bases had no gene match. This CDR3 has 15 amino acids. In DNA form, the CDR3 reads TGTGCCAGCTCACCAGCGACTAGCGGGGGGGAGACCCAGTACTTC. Its protein product is CASSPATSGGETQYF.